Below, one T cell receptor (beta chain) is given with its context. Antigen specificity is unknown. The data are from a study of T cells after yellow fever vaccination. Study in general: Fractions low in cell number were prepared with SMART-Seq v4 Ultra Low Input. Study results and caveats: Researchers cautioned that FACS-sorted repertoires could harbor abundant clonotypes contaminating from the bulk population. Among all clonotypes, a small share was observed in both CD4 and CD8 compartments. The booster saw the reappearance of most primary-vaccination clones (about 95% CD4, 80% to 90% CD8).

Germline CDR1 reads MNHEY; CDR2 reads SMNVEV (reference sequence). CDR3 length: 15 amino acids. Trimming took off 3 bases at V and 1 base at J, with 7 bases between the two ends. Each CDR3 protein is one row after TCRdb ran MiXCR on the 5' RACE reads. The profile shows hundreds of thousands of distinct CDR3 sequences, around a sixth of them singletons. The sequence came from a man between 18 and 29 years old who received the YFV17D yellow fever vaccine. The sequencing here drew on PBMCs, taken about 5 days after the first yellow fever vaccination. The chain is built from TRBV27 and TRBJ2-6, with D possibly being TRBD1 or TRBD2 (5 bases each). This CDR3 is CASSFWGSGANVLTF. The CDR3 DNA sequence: TGTGCCAGCAGTTTCTGGGGGTCTGGGGCCAACGTCCTGACTTTC.